Listed below are T cell receptor beta chains from one sample, sequenced in a study of blood T cell repertoires in COVID-19. Some clones are missing from TCRdb's copy, which holds only in-frame ones; the method was immunoSEQ multiplex PCR. The sample has 55,000 to 80,000 clones, about 83% seen once. The sample consisted of peripheral blood. The receptors originated from a man aged 45-65 years with active COVID-19. Each CDR3 is given with its conserved first and last residue. The D gene is left open where the match is weak. Size values are once, few and many counts, or a class for expanded clones, and some rows have none.

D | size | J | V | DNA | CDR3
NA | NA | TRBJ1-4 | TRBV30 | TGTGCCTGGAGTACGGGGTCAACTAATGAAAAACTGTTTTTT | CAWSTGSTNEKLFF
TRBD1 | NA | TRBJ1-2 | TRBV5-6 | TGTGCCAGCAGGCGGACAGGGGGCAACTATGGCTACACCTTC | CASRRTGGNYGYTF
TRBD1 | NA | TRBJ2-7 | TRBV14 | TGTGCCAGCAGCCGTCTGGACAGGGACAACGAGCAGTACTTC | CASSRLDRDNEQYF
TRBD1 | few | TRBJ2-7 | TRBV28 | TGTGCCAGCAGTTCTTCCGGGACAGGGACCTACGAGCAGTACTTC | CASSSSGTGTYEQYF
NA | NA | TRBJ2-3 | TRBV2 | TGTGCCAGCAGTGAACTAGTTGTGCAGTATTTT | CASSELVVQYF
TRBD2 | NA | TRBJ2-1 | TRBV9 | TGTGCCAGCAAGAGACTAGCGGGAAGGAATGAGCAGTTCTTC | CASKRLAGRNEQFF
NA | NA | TRBJ1-5 | TRBV20-1 | TGCAGTGCTAGCAACAATCAGCCCCAGCATTTT | CSASNNQPQHF
TRBD1 | NA | TRBJ1-3 | TRBV18 | TGTGCCAGCTCACCACAGGGGGCGTCTGGAAACACCATATATTTT | CASSPQGASGNTIYF
NA | NA | TRBJ1-5 | TRBV21-1 | TGTGCCAGCAGCCGCACAGGGGGCTCTGTCCATCAGCCCCAGCATTTT | CASSRTGGSVHQPQHF
NA | NA | TRBJ1-1 | TRBV6-6 | TGTGCCAGCAGTTACTCGGATGGGGGCGAGCCTGAAGCTTTCTTT | CASSYSDGGEPEAFF
NA | NA | TRBJ1-1 | TRBV18 | TGTGCCAGCTCACCAGCGGGGAACACTGAAGCTTTCTTT | CASSPAGNTEAFF
NA | NA | TRBJ1-1 | TRBV18 | TGTGCCAGCTCACCAAGCGAGGAACACACTGAAGCTTTCTTT | CASSPSEEHTEAFF
TRBD1 | NA | TRBJ1-2 | TRBV6-5 | TGTGCCAGCAGTCCCGAAGGGGGCAGCTATGGCTACACCTTC | CASSPEGGSYGYTF
NA | NA | TRBJ2-7 | TRBV15 | TGTGCCACCAGCAGTCGAGGGGGGGGCTACGAGCAGTACTTC | CATSSRGGGYEQYF